Described below is a single T cell receptor (beta chain) sequence and its context. This specimen comes from a study of blood T cell repertoires in COVID-19. In the study overall: Both acute and convalescent COVID-19 samples were obtained from the United States, Italy and Spain.

CDR1 and CDR2 (germline): SGHVS, FQNEAQ. CDR3 size: 14 residues. Trimming pared 3 bases from V and 6 bases from J, leaving 12 bases between. Clones were read by immunoSEQ multiplex PCR, and TCRdb kept only the in-frame ones, dropping some. This sample has approximately 200,000 clones, with 85% to 90% found just once. The study assigned cohorts using participant-reported clinical history. Among Cohort 3 donors, those recovered had two negative PCRs, clearance, or symptom resolution. This receptor was obtained from a man aged 25 to 40 who had recovered from COVID-19. The V and J genes are TRBV7-8 and TRBJ1-5, with D perhaps TRBD1 (5 bases). Sequenced sample: PBMCs or T cells enriched from blood (not recorded which). CDR3 in amino acids: CASSFGGVGQPQHF. CDR3 bases: TGTGCCAGCAGCTTTGGAGGGGTCGGTCAGCCCCAGCATTTT.